The 28 T cell receptor beta chains presented below share a single source sample, sequenced in a study of blood T cell repertoires in COVID-19. Profiled with immunoSEQ multiplex PCR; TCRdb holds only in-frame clones, not every one. This sample has fewer than 350,000 clones, with approximately 86% found just once. Source material: peripheral blood. The receptor source for this set is a man younger than 40 with COVID-19, enrolled during active disease.

The chain links TRBV24-1 to TRBJ2-5; D is ambiguous. The germline V gene has CDR1 KGHDR and CDR2 SFDVKD. This CDR3 is built from 13 residues. Between the trimmed V and J ends, which lost 0 bases and 5 bases, there was a span of 6 bases. The CDR3 region has the DNA TGTGCCACCAGTGATTTGCAAAGCGAGACCCAGTACTTC. Its protein is CATSDLQSETQYF.

The chain is built from TRBV27 and TRBJ1-1, with D possibly TRBD1 on 5 matching bases. Trimming removed 2 bases at V and 4 bases at J, with 14 bases between. The germline gives CDR1 MNHEY, CDR2 SMNVEV (reference sequence). CDR3 length equals 15 residues. CDR3 bases: TGTGCCAGCAGTTTAATAAGGACGGACATCACTGAAGCTTTCTTT. It is translated as CASSLIRTDITEAFF.

The chain joins TRBV4-1 to TRBJ2-1; D gene ambiguous. This CDR3 contains 16 residues. The germline gives CDR1 MGHRA, CDR2 YSYEKL. V was cut by 1 base and J by 0 bases, with 10 bases left in between. The CDR3 reads CASSQAPVRSYNEQFF. The CDR3, as DNA: TGCGCCAGCAGCCAAGCTCCGGTTCGCTCCTACAATGAGCAGTTCTTC.

The rearrangement joins TRBV6-6 to TRBJ1-3; unclear D gene. CDR3 size: 10 residues. Trimming removed 9 bases at V and 3 bases at J, with 3 bases between. Germline-derived CDR1 and CDR2 are MNHNY and SVGAGI (reference sequence). The CDR3 reads CASYGNTIYF. The CDR3 DNA reads as TGTGCCAGTTATGGAAACACCATATATTTT.

The chain has TRBV30 and TRBJ2-5; TRBD2 is a possible D gene (7 bases). Germline CDR1 and CDR2: GTSNPN and SVGIG (reference sequence). The CDR3 loop spans 17 amino acids. Trimming removed 1 base at V and 5 bases at J, with 23 bases between. The CDR3: CAWSGGREIPFGETQYF. CDR3 nucleotide sequence: TGTGCCTGGAGTGGGGGGCGGGAGATACCATTTGGGGAGACCCAGTACTTC.

This chain links TRBV24-1 with TRBJ2-1; TRBD2 agrees at 13 bases. CDR3 size: 18 residues. Germline-derived CDR1 and CDR2 are KGHDR and SFDVKD. After removal of 2 bases from V and 0 bases from J, the junction contained 3 bases not matched to a gene. CDR3 DNA: TGTGCCACCAGTGATTCCGGGACTAGCGGGGACTCCTACAATGAGCAGTTCTTC. This encodes CATSDSGTSGDSYNEQFF.

This chain connects TRBV7-9 to TRBJ2-7; no clear D. CDR1 and CDR2 (germline): SEHNR, FQNEAQ (reference sequence). This CDR3 comprises 14 residues. V lost 5 bases to trimming and J lost 0 bases, with 11 bases between them. The CDR3 reads CASSAFESSYEQYF. Here the CDR3 DNA reads TGTGCCAGCAGCGCCTTTGAGAGCTCCTACGAGCAGTACTTC.

The rearrangement joins TRBV5-4 to TRBJ1-5, with TRBD1 matching 7 bases. The germline gives CDR1 SGHNT, CDR2 YYREEE (reference sequence). The CDR3 is 16 residues long. The junction had 9 bases not matched to a gene; V was cut back by 6 bases and J by 0 bases. For the CDR3, the DNA is TGTGCCAGCAACCCAGGGGGGCCAGGTAGCAATCAGCCCCAGCATTTT. Its translation is CASNPGGPGSNQPQHF.

In its sample, this clone was seen once. This chain connects TRBV5-6 to TRBJ1-6; TRBD1 might be the D (6 bases). This CDR3 comprises 15 residues. V was cut by 4 bases and J by 9 bases, with 17 bases left in between. Germline assignment: CDR1 SGHDT and CDR2 YYEEEE. The CDR3 is CASSPGQWLSSPLHF. The DNA for the CDR3 is TGTGCCAGCAGCCCCGGACAGTGGTTGAGTTCACCCCTCCACTTT.

The chain employs TRBV4-2 and TRBJ1-2; 7 nucleotides line up with TRBD1. CDR1 is LGHNA, CDR2 YNFKEQ, per germline. With V trimmed by 2 bases and J by 4 bases, 4 bases remained unmatched. The CDR3 spans 14 residues. CDR3 nucleotides: TGTGCCAGCAGCCAATCGACAGGGTTCTATGGCTACACCTTC. Its protein product is CASSQSTGFYGYTF.

The chain is built from TRBV19 and TRBJ1-5, with a possible D match to TRBD1 (5 bases). Germline V CDR1 and CDR2: LNHDA, SQIVND (reference sequence). This CDR3 is 16 amino acids long. The germline V and J ends were trimmed by 3 bases and 0 bases, with 12 bases remaining between them. In DNA, the CDR3 is TGTGCCAGTAGTATTGGCACCAGGGATAGCAATCAGCCCCAGCATTTT. Protein product: CASSIGTRDSNQPQHF.

The chain combines TRBV30 with TRBJ2-7; weak D call: TRBD2 (5 bases). The CDR3 loop spans 13 amino acids. Deletions cut 2 bases from V and 6 bases from J, with 14 bases between. The V gene's germline CDR1 is GTSNPN and CDR2 SVGIG (reference sequence). This chain's CDR3 is CAWSPNDYREQYF. CDR3 DNA: TGTGCCTGGAGTCCGAACGACTACCGCGAGCAGTACTTC. The full variable domain, its missing parts supplied by reference TRBV30 and TRBJ2-7, is SQTIHQWPATLVQPVGSPLSLECTVEGTSNPNLYWYRQAAGRGLQLLFYSVGIGQISSEVPQNLSASRPQDRQFILSSKKLLLSDSGFYLCAWSPNDYREQYFGPGTRLTVT.

The V and J genes are TRBV6-5 and TRBJ1-6; TRBD1 might be the D (6 bases). Trimming took off 6 bases at V and 4 bases at J, with 10 bases between the two ends. This CDR3 has 14 residues. The V gene's germline CDR1 is MNHEY and CDR2 SVGAGI. CDR3: CASRRQVYNSPLHF. CDR3 in DNA: TGTGCCAGCAGAAGACAGGTTTATAATTCACCCCTCCACTTT.

V is TRBV27 and J is TRBJ1-3; the match to TRBD1 covers 10 bases. This CDR3 comprises 21 residues. Unmatched junction bases numbered 21, after V lost 4 bases and J lost 3 bases. Germline-derived CDR1 and CDR2 are MNHEY and SMNVEV (reference sequence). CDR3 in amino acids: CASSWVSHRDRGRVCGNTIYF. The CDR3 coding sequence is TGTGCCAGCAGTTGGGTGTCCCACCGGGACAGGGGTCGTGTTTGTGGAAACACCATATATTTT.

This rearrangement joins TRBV12-3 or TRBV12-4 to TRBJ2-5, with 7 bases matching TRBD2. V dropped 4 bases and J dropped 5; count of bases not matched to a gene: 4. CDR3 size: 13 residues. The CDR3 protein is CASSSGLRETQYF. In nucleotides, the CDR3 is TGTGCCAGCAGTTCGGGACTACGGGAGACCCAGTACTTC.

V and J are TRBV3-1 (or the pseudogene TRBV3-2) and TRBJ2-2; maybe TRBD2 (5 bases). V was pared by 0 bases and J by 2 bases, with 25 bases between. Germline CDR1 is LGHDT and CDR2 is YNNKEL (reference sequence). CDR3 size: 21 residues. The CDR3 loop reads CASSQDPLEAGLSRNTGELFF. CDR3 nucleotides: TGTGCCAGCAGCCAAGATCCGTTAGAAGCAGGACTGAGCAGAAACACCGGGGAGCTGTTTTTT.

The chain joins TRBV6-5 to TRBJ1-5; D gene uncertain. The V end lost 9 bases, the J end lost 6 bases, and 12 bases lay between the germline ends. CDR1 is MNHEY, CDR2 SVGAGI, per germline. CDR3 length: 12 amino acids. CDR3 sequence (DNA): TGTGCCAGTAGTAAGGCAGGTCAGCCCCAGCATTTT. Its translation: CASSKAGQPQHF.

V gene TRBV2 combines with J gene TRBJ1-2, with TRBD1 matching over 9 bases. CDR3 length: 13 residues. Unmatched junction bases numbered 3, after V lost 4 bases and J lost 6 bases. Germline V gene lookup returns CDR1 SNHLY and CDR2 FYNNEI. The CDR3 protein is CASSGDRVDGYTF. In nucleotides, the CDR3 is TGTGCCAGCAGTGGGGACAGGGTGGATGGCTACACCTTC.

The V call is TRBV7-9, the J call TRBJ2-7, with 9 nucleotides matching TRBD1. Trimming at V came to 6 bases and at J to 6 bases, leaving 9 bases not matched to a gene. There are 14 residues in the CDR3. Germline CDR1 SEHNR, CDR2 FQNEAQ (reference sequence). CDR3 residues: CASSNSGTGSEQYF. CDR3 coding DNA: TGTGCCAGCAGTAACTCCGGGACAGGGAGCGAGCAGTACTTC.

This clone was seen only once. The chain carries TRBV5-6 and TRBJ1-2; D is unclear. CDR1 and CDR2 (germline): SGHDT, YYEEEE. The V end lost 5 bases, the J end lost 5 bases, and 10 bases lay between the germline ends. The CDR3 sequence is 12 residues long. The CDR3 coding sequence is TGTGCCAGCAGTAATTCAGGATATGGCTACACCTTC. Protein product: CASSNSGYGYTF.

This clone was recorded once. The chain recombines TRBV21-1 with TRBJ2-6; the table gives TRBD1 as D, unverified against the DNA. TRBV21-1 is a recognized pseudogene. The CDR3 covers 17 residues. The CDR3 spells CASQGTPSGSGANVLTF. As DNA, the CDR3 is TGTGCCTCACAGGGGACACCATCAGGCTCTGGGGCCAACGTCCTGACTTTC.

There are a few counts of this clone. A read error may produce the germline difference seen at one junction end. The V call is TRBV6-1, the J call TRBJ2-7; 12 bases are a match to TRBD2. Germline CDR1 and CDR2: MNHNS and SASEGT. The CDR3 extends over 16 amino acids. The CDR3 reads CASSEGLAGGDYEQYF. The CDR3 nucleotides are TGTGCCAGCAGCGAAGGGCTAGCGGGGGGGGATTACGAGCAGTACTTC.

V usage is TRBV2 and J usage is TRBJ2-7; TRBD1 matches 9 bases. The germline V gene encodes CDR1 SNHLY and CDR2 FYNNEI. The CDR3 has 14 amino acids. The V gene end was trimmed by 7 bases and the J gene end by 0 bases; junction bases not matched to a gene: 4. The CDR3 DNA reads as TGTGCCAGCACGGGACAGGGTAGCTCCTACGAGCAGTACTTC. Amino acid sequence: CASTGQGSSYEQYF.

The rearrangement uses TRBV6-5 and TRBJ2-1, with TRBD2 matching over 10 bases. Unmatched junction bases numbered 6, after V lost 0 bases and J lost 7 bases. Germline loops: CDR1 MNHEY, CDR2 SVGAGI. The length of the CDR3 is 16 residues. In DNA form, the CDR3 reads TGTGCCAGCAGTTACTCCAAAGCGGGAGGGAGGAATGAGCAGTTCTTC. The encoded protein is CASSYSKAGGRNEQFF.

V is TRBV7-9 and J is TRBJ1-4, with 9 bases aligning to TRBD1. The CDR3 is 16 residues long. The V and J ends lost 3 bases and 8 bases, in that order; junction bases with no gene match: 10. Germline V lookup: CDR1 SEHNR, CDR2 FQNEAQ (reference sequence). The chain's CDR3 is CASSLGSGQGWEKLFF. CDR3 sequence (DNA): TGTGCCAGCAGCTTGGGATCGGGACAGGGATGGGAAAAACTGTTTTTT.

There are a few counts of this clone. The sample carries other DNA sequences with the same CDR3. The V call is TRBV7-2, the J call TRBJ2-7; tentative D call: TRBD1 (5 bases). This CDR3 contains 14 residues. CDR1 and CDR2 from the germline V gene are SGHTA and FQGNSA. Trimming took 2 bases from V and 0 from J, leaving 8 bases between them. The CDR3 coding sequence is TGTGCCAGCAGCTTACAGGGTAGCTCCTACGAGCAGTACTTC. Encoded protein: CASSLQGSSYEQYF. The variable domain in full, completed from reference TRBV7-2 and TRBJ2-7, reads GAGVSQSPSNKVTEKGKDVELRCDPISGHTALYWYRQSLGQGLEFLIYFQGNSAPDKSGLPSDRFSAERTGGSVSTLTIQRTQQEDSAVYLCASSLQGSSYEQYFGPGTRLTVT.

The CDR3 DNA is TGTGCCAGCAGCAAAAGAGCCGGAGCGAACACCGGGGAGCTGTTTTTT. This encodes CASSKRAGANTGELFF. This chain joins TRBV11-3 and TRBJ2-2; D not certain. The germline V and J ends were trimmed by 5 bases and 0 bases, with 13 bases remaining between them. Germline lookup yields CDR1 SGHNT and CDR2 YENEEA. The CDR3 spans 16 residues.

The gene calls are TRBV25-1 and TRBJ2-1, with 8 nucleotides matching TRBD1. The CDR3 has 16 amino acids. The V gene end was trimmed by 4 bases and the J gene end by 1 base; junction bases not matched to a gene: 6. Germline V gene data show CDR1 as MGHDK and CDR2 as SYGVNS. CDR3 amino acids: CASSGTGGWSYNEQFF. CDR3 DNA: TGTGCCAGCAGTGGAACAGGGGGATGGTCCTACAATGAGCAGTTCTTC. Full variable domain (remainder filled in from reference TRBV25-1 and TRBJ2-1): EADIYQTPRYLVIGTGKKITLECSQTMGHDKMYWYQQDPGMELHLIHYSYGVNSTEKGDLSSESTVSRIRTEHFPLTLESARPSHTSQYLCASSGTGGWSYNEQFFGPGTRLTVL.